The 13 T cell receptor beta chains below were found in one sample sequenced in a study of blood T cell repertoires in COVID-19. Assay used: immunoSEQ multiplex PCR; TCRdb lists only in-frame clones, some missing. The sample consists of approximately 69,000 clones, around 87% of them appearing once. Sequencing was done on a sample of peripheral blood. These receptors all come from a man aged 50 or older with acute or convalescent COVID-19.

V and J are TRBV6-5 and TRBJ2-7; 7 nucleotides align to TRBD2. The trim removed 0 bases at V and 0 bases at J, leaving 2 bases unmatched. The V gene's germline CDR1 is MNHEY and CDR2 SVGAGI. There are 15 residues in the CDR3. The CDR3 spells CASSYSTGGSYEQYF. CDR3 nucleotide sequence: TGTGCCAGCAGTTACTCAACGGGGGGCTCCTACGAGCAGTACTTC.

The chain joins TRBV5-6 to TRBJ2-7; 11 bases are a match to TRBD1. The CDR3 covers 15 residues. Germline lookup yields CDR1 SGHDT and CDR2 YYEEEE. The J segment lost 2 bases and the V segment lost 4 bases, leaving 5 bases of the junction unmatched. The CDR3 is CASSPRDRGTYEQYF. The DNA of the CDR3 is TGTGCCAGCAGCCCCCGGGACAGGGGGACCTACGAGCAGTACTTC. The variable domain in full, completed from reference TRBV5-6 and TRBJ2-7, reads DAGVTQSPTHLIKTRGQQVTLRCSPKSGHDTVSWYQQALGQGPQFIFQYYEEEERQRGNFPDRFSGHQFPNYSSELNVNALLLGDSALYLCASSPRDRGTYEQYFGPGTRLTVT.

The rearrangement uses TRBV18 and TRBJ1-2; TRBD1 aligns across 8 bases. This CDR3 has 17 residues. J lost 1 base, V lost 1 base, and 8 bases had no gene match. Germline assignment: CDR1 KGHSH and CDR2 LQKENI. As DNA, the CDR3 is TGTGCCAGCTCACCACTAACCCAGGACAGGGTTAACTATGGCTACACCTTC. Its translation: CASSPLTQDRVNYGYTF.

The chain links TRBV28 to TRBJ2-7; tentative D call: TRBD2 (6 bases). V gave up 6 bases and J gave up 2 bases, with 14 bases separating them. The length of the CDR3 is 14 residues. Germline assignment: CDR1 MDHEN and CDR2 SYDVKM. CDR3 loop: CASRPAGITYEQYF. The CDR3 DNA sequence: TGTGCCAGCAGACCGGCGGGAATCACCTACGAGCAGTACTTC.

The chain links TRBV11-2 to TRBJ1-4, with 9 bases identical to TRBD1. Germline V CDR1 and CDR2: SGHAT, FQNNGV. V gave up 5 bases and J gave up 4 bases; unmatched junction bases: 2. There are 14 residues in the CDR3. The CDR3 region is CASSRTGDNEKLFF. The CDR3 coding sequence is TGTGCCAGCAGCCGGACAGGGGATAATGAAAAACTGTTTTTT. The full variable domain, completed using reference TRBV11-2 and TRBJ1-4, is EAGVAQSPRYKIIEKRQSVAFWCNPISGHATLYWYQQILGQGPKLLIQFQNNGVVDDSQLPKDRFSAERLKGVDSTLKIQPAKLEDSAVYLCASSRTGDNEKLFFGSGTQLSVL.

This clone was observed a handful of times. V is TRBV10-1 and J is TRBJ2-7; 9 nucleotides match TRBD1. After removal of 5 bases from V and 7 bases from J, the junction contained 6 bases not matched to a gene. The CDR3 sequence is 13 residues long. The germline V gene encodes CDR1 WNHNN and CDR2 SYGVQD (reference sequence). CDR3 amino acids: CASSRDRVEEQYF. The CDR3 DNA sequence: TGCGCCAGCAGTCGGGACAGGGTCGAAGAGCAGTACTTC.

This rearrangement joins TRBV5-4 to TRBJ2-7, with TRBD2 matching over 10 bases. CDR1 is SGHNT and CDR2 is YYREEE in the germline V gene (reference sequence). The CDR3 has 15 residues. V trimming: 2 bases; J trimming: 2 bases; junction bases outside the gene matches: 4. CDR3 nucleotide sequence: TGTGCCAGCAGCTTTGGGACTAGCGACACCTACGAGCAGTACTTC. As protein: CASSFGTSDTYEQYF.

The chain carries TRBV12-3 or TRBV12-4 and TRBJ1-1; unclear D gene. Trimming cost V 2 bases and J 7 bases, with 8 bases left between them. The CDR3 covers 12 residues. The CDR3 DNA follows: TGTGCCAGCAGTTTAACGACATATGAAGCTTTCTTT. Protein product: CASSLTTYEAFF.

In DNA form, the CDR3 reads TGTGCCAGCAGTTACTTCTCCCAGGGCTCCTACGAGCAGTACTTC. This sequence encodes CASSYFSQGSYEQYF. This sequence joins TRBV6-2 or TRBV6-3 and TRBJ2-7; weak D call: TRBD1 (5 bases). CDR1 is MNHEY and CDR2 is SVGEGT in the germline V gene. The CDR3 sequence is 15 residues long. The ends were cut back, 1 base at V and 0 bases at J, with 10 bases in the middle.

The chain combines TRBV7-2 with TRBJ2-1; 10 bases align to TRBD2. This CDR3 has 15 residues. From germline, CDR1 is SGHTA and CDR2 FQGNSA. The junction had 5 bases not matched to a gene; V was cut back by 5 bases and J by 4 bases. CDR3 region: CASSLTSGTYNEQFF. DNA for the CDR3: TGTGCCAGCAGCCTTACTAGCGGGACGTACAATGAGCAGTTCTTC.

The genes are TRBV5-1 and TRBJ2-5; a possible D gene is TRBD1 (7 bases). The CDR3 runs 16 residues. Germline values: CDR1 SGHRS, CDR2 YFSETQ. Trimming stripped 7 bases from V and 1 base from J, with 20 bases between. CDR3: CASGKVTGEAQETQYF. For the CDR3, the DNA is TGCGCCAGCGGCAAGGTCACAGGGGAGGCCCAAGAGACCCAGTACTTC.

This chain joins TRBV7-6 and TRBJ2-7; 12 bases are a match to TRBD1. Looked up from germline, CDR1 is SGHVS and CDR2 is FNYEAQ. CDR3 length: 14 residues. V lost 5 bases, J lost 5 bases, and 4 bases stayed unmatched. In DNA, the CDR3 is TGTGCCAGCAGCCCGGGACAGGGGGCCAACGAGCAGTACTTC. As protein: CASSPGQGANEQYF.

The chain has TRBV27 and TRBJ2-1; tentatively, D is TRBD1 (6 bases). Germline V gives CDR1 MNHEY, CDR2 SMNVEV (reference sequence). With 5 bases removed from V and 2 bases from J, the gap between germline ends came to 10 bases. This CDR3 is built from 14 residues. The CDR3 DNA reads TGTGCCAGCAGTCGGCAGGGGCCCTACAATGAGCAGTTCTTC. It specifies CASSRQGPYNEQFF.